This T cell receptor (beta chain) stems from a study of T cells in Graves' hyperthyroidism and ophthalmopathy. Overall study context: Peripheral blood was secured at the point of initial diagnosis, before any treatment.

Regarding the study as a whole: Researchers found most expanded thyroid clonotypes above 0.001 in blood as well.

With respect to this clonotype: The target antigen is unknown.

PBMCs were sourced from approximately 9 ml fresh peripheral blood. From RNA transcripts, TCR beta CDR3 regions were amplified. The HTBI set primed first-round TCR CDR3 RT-PCR. One entry per CDR3 protein, called by TCRdb with MiXCR from the multiplex PCR reads. The table has about 400,000 distinct CDR3 sequences, around 14% seen once; the top ten hold roughly 25%. The sequenced sample consisted of blood. This clonotype was obtained from a woman aged 18 to 35 with Graves' hyperthyroidism that later progressed to Graves' ophthalmopathy.

CDR3 region: CASSQGRGRSNQPQHF. The DNA of the CDR3 is TGCGCCAGCAGCCAAGGGAGGGGAAGGAGCAATCAGCCCCAGCATTTT. The chain joins TRBV4-1 to TRBJ1-5; a weak D match, TRBD1 (5 bases). Germline V CDR1 and CDR2: MGHRA, YSYEKL. Deletions cut 1 base from V and 1 base from J, with 11 bases between. The CDR3 loop spans 16 amino acids.